The clone carrying this TCR beta chain was observed at least ten times. This sample was included in a study of T cells in Graves' hyperthyroidism and ophthalmopathy. Germline CDR1 reads MDHEN; CDR2 reads SYDVKM. Losses at the gene ends were 0 bases for V and 5 bases for J; bases not matched to a gene: 5. CDR3 size: 15 residues. Researchers amplified the TCR beta CDR3 regions from RNA transcripts. A first-round RT-PCR of the TCR CDR3 used the HTBI primer set. MiXCR, run by TCRdb on the multiplex PCR reads, gives a single entry per CDR3 protein. The sample lists about 520,000 distinct CDR3 sequences, roughly a quarter occurring once.

The TCR comes from a woman in her thirties with Graves' ophthalmopathy. The sequenced sample was blood. The rearrangement joins TRBV28 to TRBJ1-2, with TRBD1 matching over 8 bases. Here the CDR3 DNA reads TGTGCCAGCAGTTTATGGGCAGGGGGCAATTATGGCTACACCTTC. This encodes CASSLWAGGNYGYTF.